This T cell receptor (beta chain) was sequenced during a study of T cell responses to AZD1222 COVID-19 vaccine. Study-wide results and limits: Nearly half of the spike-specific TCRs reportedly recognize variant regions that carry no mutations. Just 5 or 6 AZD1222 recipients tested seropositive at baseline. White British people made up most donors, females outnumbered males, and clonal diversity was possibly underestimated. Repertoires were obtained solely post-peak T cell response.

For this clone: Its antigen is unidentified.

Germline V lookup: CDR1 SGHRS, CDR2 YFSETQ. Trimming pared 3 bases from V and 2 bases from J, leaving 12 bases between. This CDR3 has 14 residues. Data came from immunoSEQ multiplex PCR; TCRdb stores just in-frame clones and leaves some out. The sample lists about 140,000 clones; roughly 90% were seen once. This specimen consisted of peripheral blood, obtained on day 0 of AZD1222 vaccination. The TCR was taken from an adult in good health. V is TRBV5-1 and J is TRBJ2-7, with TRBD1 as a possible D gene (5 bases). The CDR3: CASSSGQGPYEQYF. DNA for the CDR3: TGCGCCAGCAGCTCAGGTCAGGGCCCCTACGAGCAGTACTTC.